Listed here are 12 T cell receptor beta chains from one sample, sequenced in a study of control samples from healthy donors and cancer patients. The protocol was immunoSEQ multiplex PCR, while the TCRdb copy is restricted to in-frame clones and leaves out a portion. Here the sample spans 98,000 or so clones, over 60% being singletons. Sample: blood. All receptors come from a woman in her 30s in good health.

The rearrangement links TRBV30 to TRBJ1-3; tentatively, D is TRBD1 (6 bases). The CDR3 is made up of 14 amino acids. V was clipped by 0 bases and J by 6 bases, with 12 bases between them. CDR1 is GTSNPN and CDR2 is SVGIG in the germline V gene (reference sequence). This chain's CDR3 is CAWSVAGVKNTIYF. The CDR3 DNA sequence: TGTGCCTGGAGTGTTGCAGGGGTGAAAAACACCATATATTTT.

This clone came up a few times. The chain joins TRBV5-6 to TRBJ2-1, with TRBD2 identical over 12 bases. The germline V gene encodes CDR1 SGHDT and CDR2 YYEEEE. CDR3 length equals 19 residues. V trimming: 1 base; J trimming: 9 bases; junction bases outside the gene matches: 17. As DNA, the CDR3 is TGTGCCAGCAGCTTGATGACTAGCGGGGGACTCGGTCGAGGCGGTGAGCAGTTCTTC. It codes for CASSLMTSGGLGRGGEQFF.

The J gene is TRBJ1-1, the V gene TRBV27; the match to TRBD1 covers 10 bases. Per germline, CDR1 MNHEY and CDR2 SMNVEV (reference sequence). CDR3 length equals 13 residues. J gave up 5 bases and V 8 bases, and 5 bases lay outside the gene matches. CDR3 bases: TGTGCCAGCCGGGACAGGGGTTTTACTGAAGCTTTCTTT. It encodes CASRDRGFTEAFF.

The chain recombines TRBV2 with TRBJ1-1; no clear D gene. The V gene lost 6 bases and the J gene lost 1 base, with 12 bases spanning the gap. Germline V lookup: CDR1 SNHLY, CDR2 FYNNEI. The CDR3 extends over 14 amino acids. The CDR3 sequence is CASRGSLGNTEAFF. Here the CDR3 DNA reads TGTGCCAGCAGGGGCTCCCTGGGGAACACTGAAGCTTTCTTT.

The gene calls are TRBV5-1 and TRBJ1-1; unclear D gene. CDR1 is SGHRS and CDR2 is YFSETQ in the germline V gene. V was shortened by 4 bases and J by 3 bases, with 10 bases between the two germline ends. This CDR3 region has 13 residues. This CDR3 reads CASSQDVDTEAFF. The CDR3 nucleotides are TGCGCCAGCAGCCAAGACGTGGACACTGAAGCTTTCTTT.

The chain combines TRBV6-2 or TRBV6-3 with TRBJ2-2; possibly TRBD2 for D (5 bases). Germline V CDR1 and CDR2: MNHEY, SVGEGT. The CDR3 contains 14 residues. V lost 4 bases, J lost 3 bases, and 9 bases lay in between. CDR3 bases: TGTGCCAGCAGTTCACTAGTGGACACCGGGGAGCTGTTTTTT. It encodes CASSSLVDTGELFF.

The chain joins TRBV24-1 to TRBJ2-2, with TRBD1 matching over 9 bases. J lost 5 bases, V lost 8 bases, and 5 bases had no gene match. The CDR3 extends over 14 amino acids. Germline V CDR1 and CDR2: KGHDR, SFDVKD. The CDR3 here is CATMGQGSTGELFF. The DNA of the CDR3 is TGTGCCACCATGGGACAGGGATCAACCGGGGAGCTGTTTTTT.

The gene calls are TRBV5-1 and TRBJ1-2, with 8 positions matching TRBD1. V lost 2 bases to trimming and J lost 6 bases; unmatched junction nucleotides: 3. From germline, CDR1 is SGHRS and CDR2 YFSETQ. The CDR3 covers 13 residues. Written as DNA, the CDR3 is TGCGCCAGCAGCTTATCAGGGGGCGATGGCTACACCTTC. Translation: CASSLSGGDGYTF.

The chain uses TRBV4-1 and TRBJ2-3; D gene unclear. The length of the CDR3 is 15 residues. Germline V lookup: CDR1 MGHRA, CDR2 YSYEKL. V was pared by 0 bases and J by 2 bases, with 9 bases between. CDR3 protein: CASSQDGYFTDTQYF. In DNA, the CDR3 is TGCGCCAGCAGCCAAGACGGCTATTTCACAGATACGCAGTATTTT.

The chain has TRBV18 and TRBJ1-5; the D is unclear. The CDR3 covers 15 residues. V lost 4 bases and J 6 bases, leaving 16 bases between the germline ends. From germline, CDR1 is KGHSH and CDR2 LQKENI. The CDR3 protein is CASSLWGDSGQPQHF. The CDR3 DNA reads TGTGCCAGCTCACTCTGGGGAGACTCGGGTCAGCCCCAGCATTTT.

The genes are TRBV27 and TRBJ2-7; D gene ambiguous. The V gene lost 7 bases and the J gene lost 7 bases, with 20 bases spanning the gap. Germline CDR1 is MNHEY and CDR2 is SMNVEV (reference sequence). The CDR3 consists of 14 residues. The CDR3 loop reads CASIPIMALVEQYF. The CDR3 bases are TGTGCCAGCATTCCCATTATGGCCCTTGTGGAGCAGTACTTC.

The V and J genes are TRBV27 and TRBJ2-5; D ambiguous. Germline V gives CDR1 MNHEY, CDR2 SMNVEV (reference sequence). V lost 4 bases to trimming and J lost 0 bases, with 6 bases between them. The CDR3 has 13 residues. The CDR3 reads CASSSTYQETQYF. CDR3 nucleotide sequence: TGTGCCAGCAGTTCGACTTACCAAGAGACCCAGTACTTC.